This paragraph covers one T cell receptor (beta chain) sequence. Its antigen remains unknown. This record belongs to a study of T-cell reconstitution after alpha-beta-depleted transplantation in children. The TCRbeta library incorporated unique molecular identifiers. TCRdb ran MiXCR on the PCR reads and lists one entry per CDR3 protein. The table lists about 580,000 distinct CDR3 sequences, 23% of them singletons. Study-wide findings and caveats: At the one-year point after transplant, T-cell counts and TCRbeta diversity were found to come mostly from T cells that had been newly produced.

The specimen was PBMCs, mostly from graft donor cells, collected 360 days after TCRalphabeta/CD19-depleted stem cell transplant. The TCR comes from a boy younger than two who had a stem cell transplant for acute myeloid leukemia, so the T cells may come from the graft donor.

In nucleotides, the CDR3 is TGCAGTGCTAGAGCCCTAGCGGGGGAGCTGTTTTTT. This codes for CSARALAGELFF. This chain connects TRBV20-1 to TRBJ2-2, with D possibly matching TRBD2 (6 bases). This CDR3 is 12 amino acids long. V shed 1 base and J shed 8 bases, with 8 bases lying between them. Germline-derived CDR1 and CDR2 are DFQATT and SNEGSKA (reference sequence).